This T cell receptor beta chain is drawn from a study of CD8 T cells in ankylosing spondylitis. This clonotype appeared many times. What it binds is not known. Study-level points and caveats: Significantly higher representation of disease-linked clones was reported for matched ankylosing spondylitis synovial fluid.

Trimming at V came to 5 bases and at J to 3 bases, leaving 6 bases not matched to a gene. CDR3 size: 15 residues. Making use of molecular barcodes, quantitative 5'-RACE generated TCR beta libraries. Each CDR3 protein gets one entry after TCRdb re-called the 5' RACE reads with MiXCR. The table lists some 71,000 distinct CDR3 sequences, approximately 5.3% of them singletons. The chain combines TRBV12-3 or TRBV12-4 with TRBJ2-1; the match to TRBD2 covers 8 bases. The clonotype comes from a male donor with ankylosing spondylitis or in good health (not recorded which). The sequencing input was blood, either unsorted or a sorted T cell fraction (not recorded which). Written as DNA, the CDR3 is TGTGCCAGCAGTCCCGGGACTAGTATCTACAATGAGCAGTTCTTC. The encoded protein is CASSPGTSIYNEQFF.